The source of this T cell receptor (beta chain) is a study of OX40 agonist ivuxolimab in advanced cancers. In this sample, this clone turned up a few times. Here immunoSEQ multiplex PCR was the method, and the copy in TCRdb shows in-frame clones only, minus some. The sample has 20,000 to 25,000 clones, around nine tenths seen once. Trimming pared 1 base from V and 2 bases from J, leaving 6 bases between. From germline, CDR1 is MNHNS and CDR2 SASEGT. The CDR3 spans 13 residues. The specimen was CD4+ or CD8+ T cells sorted from blood, collected in a trial of the OX40 agonist ivuxolimab. This sequence joins TRBV6-1 and TRBJ2-7; D gene unclear. The sequence was obtained from an adult with an advanced solid tumor such as melanoma, head and neck, liver or kidney cancer. For the CDR3, the DNA is TGTGCCAGCAGTGAAGGTCTAACCTACGAGCAGTACTTC. This gives the protein CASSEGLTYEQYF.